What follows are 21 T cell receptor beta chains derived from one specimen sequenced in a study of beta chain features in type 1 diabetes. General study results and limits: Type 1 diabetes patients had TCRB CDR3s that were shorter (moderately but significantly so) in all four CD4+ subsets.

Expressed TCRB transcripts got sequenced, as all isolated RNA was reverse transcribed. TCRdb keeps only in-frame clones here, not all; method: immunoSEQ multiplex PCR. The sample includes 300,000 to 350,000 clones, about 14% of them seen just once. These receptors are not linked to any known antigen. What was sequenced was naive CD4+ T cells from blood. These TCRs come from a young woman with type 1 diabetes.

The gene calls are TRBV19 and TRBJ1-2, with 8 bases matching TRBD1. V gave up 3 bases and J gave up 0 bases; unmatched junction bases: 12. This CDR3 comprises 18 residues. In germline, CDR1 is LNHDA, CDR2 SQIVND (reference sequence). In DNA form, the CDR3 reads TGTGCCAGTAGTATTGGTCTTGTAGGGACAGGATCTAACTATGGCTACACCTTC. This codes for CASSIGLVGTGSNYGYTF.

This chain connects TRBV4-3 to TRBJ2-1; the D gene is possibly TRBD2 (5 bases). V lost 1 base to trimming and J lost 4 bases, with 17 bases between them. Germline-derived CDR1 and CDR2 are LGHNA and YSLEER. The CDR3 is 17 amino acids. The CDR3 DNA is TGCGCCAGCAGCCAAGCGAGATCTAGCAATCCTTACAATGAGCAGTTCTTC. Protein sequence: CASSQARSSNPYNEQFF.

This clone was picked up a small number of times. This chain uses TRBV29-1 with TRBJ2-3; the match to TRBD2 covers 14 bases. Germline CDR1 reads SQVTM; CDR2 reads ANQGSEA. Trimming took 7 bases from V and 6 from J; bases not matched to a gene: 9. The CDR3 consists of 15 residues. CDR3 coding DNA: TGCAGCGGCCAGAGGACTAGCGGGAGGTCGGATACGCAGTATTTT. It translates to CSGQRTSGRSDTQYF.

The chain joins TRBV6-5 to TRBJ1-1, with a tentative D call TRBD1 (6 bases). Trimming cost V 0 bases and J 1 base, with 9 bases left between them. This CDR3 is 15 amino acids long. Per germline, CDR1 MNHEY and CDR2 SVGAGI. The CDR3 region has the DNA TGTGCCAGCAGTTACTCGATGACAGGGAACACTGAAGCTTTCTTT. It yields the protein CASSYSMTGNTEAFF.

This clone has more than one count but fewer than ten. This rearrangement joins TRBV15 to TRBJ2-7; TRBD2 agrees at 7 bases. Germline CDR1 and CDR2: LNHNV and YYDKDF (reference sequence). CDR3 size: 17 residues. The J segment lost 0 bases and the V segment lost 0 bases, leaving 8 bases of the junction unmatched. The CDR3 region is CATSREGIAGASYEQYF. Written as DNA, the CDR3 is TGTGCCACCAGCAGAGAGGGGATAGCGGGCGCCTCCTACGAGCAGTACTTC.

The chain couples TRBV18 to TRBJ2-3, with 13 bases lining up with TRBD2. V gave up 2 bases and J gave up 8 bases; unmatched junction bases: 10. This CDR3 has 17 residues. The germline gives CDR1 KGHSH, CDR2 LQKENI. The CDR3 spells CASSPSEGLAGEGTQYF. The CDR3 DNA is TGTGCCAGCTCACCAAGTGAAGGACTAGCGGGAGAGGGTACGCAGTATTTT.

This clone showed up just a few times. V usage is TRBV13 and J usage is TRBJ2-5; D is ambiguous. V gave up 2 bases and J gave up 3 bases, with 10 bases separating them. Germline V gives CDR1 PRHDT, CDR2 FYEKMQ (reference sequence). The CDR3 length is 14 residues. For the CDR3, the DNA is TGTGCCAGCAGCTTACCCCTCTCAGAAGAGACCCAGTACTTC. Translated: CASSLPLSEETQYF.

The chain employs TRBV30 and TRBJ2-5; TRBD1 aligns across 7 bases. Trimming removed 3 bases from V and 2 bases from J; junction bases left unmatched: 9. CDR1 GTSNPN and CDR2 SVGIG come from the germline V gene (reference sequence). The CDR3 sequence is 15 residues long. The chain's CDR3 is CAWRALTGAQETQYF. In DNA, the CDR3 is TGTGCCTGGAGGGCACTCACAGGGGCTCAAGAGACCCAGTACTTC.

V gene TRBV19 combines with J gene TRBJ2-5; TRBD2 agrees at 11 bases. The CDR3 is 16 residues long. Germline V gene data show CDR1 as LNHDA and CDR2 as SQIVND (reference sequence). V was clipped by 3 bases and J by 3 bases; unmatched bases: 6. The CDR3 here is CASSMGRGLAEETQYF. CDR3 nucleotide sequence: TGTGCCAGTAGTATGGGTCGGGGACTAGCGGAAGAGACCCAGTACTTC.

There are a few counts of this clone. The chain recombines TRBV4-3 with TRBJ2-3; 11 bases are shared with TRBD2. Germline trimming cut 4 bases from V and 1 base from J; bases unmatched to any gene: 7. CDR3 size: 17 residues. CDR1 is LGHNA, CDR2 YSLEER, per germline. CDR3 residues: CASSPGTSGWGTDTQYF. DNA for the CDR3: TGCGCCAGCAGCCCCGGGACTAGCGGTTGGGGCACAGATACGCAGTATTTT.

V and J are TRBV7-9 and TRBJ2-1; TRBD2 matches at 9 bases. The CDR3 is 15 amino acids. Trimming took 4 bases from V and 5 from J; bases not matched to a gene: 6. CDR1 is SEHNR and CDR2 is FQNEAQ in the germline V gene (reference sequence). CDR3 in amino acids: CASSSLAGRDNEQFF. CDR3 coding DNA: TGTGCCAGCAGCTCACTAGCGGGCCGTGACAATGAGCAGTTCTTC.

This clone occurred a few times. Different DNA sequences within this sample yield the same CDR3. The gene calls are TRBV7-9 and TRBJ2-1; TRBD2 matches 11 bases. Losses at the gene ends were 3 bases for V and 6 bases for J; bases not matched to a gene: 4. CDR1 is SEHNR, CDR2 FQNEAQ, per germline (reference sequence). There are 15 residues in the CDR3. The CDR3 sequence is CASSLGGTSGNEQFF. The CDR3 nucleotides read TGTGCCAGCAGCTTGGGCGGGACTAGCGGCAATGAGCAGTTCTTC.

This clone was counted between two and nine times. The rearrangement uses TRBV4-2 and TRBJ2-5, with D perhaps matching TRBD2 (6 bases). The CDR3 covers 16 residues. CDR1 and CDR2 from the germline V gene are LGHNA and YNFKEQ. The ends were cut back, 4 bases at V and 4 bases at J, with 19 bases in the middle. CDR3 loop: CASSPRVREQAETQYF. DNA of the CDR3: TGTGCCAGCAGCCCCCGCGTCCGGGAGCAAGCAGAGACCCAGTACTTC.

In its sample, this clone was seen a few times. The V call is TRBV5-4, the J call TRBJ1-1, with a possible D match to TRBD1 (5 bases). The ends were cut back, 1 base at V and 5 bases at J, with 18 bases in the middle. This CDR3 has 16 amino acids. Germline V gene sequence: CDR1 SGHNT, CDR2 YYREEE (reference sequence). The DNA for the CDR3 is TGTGCCAGCAGCTTGTTAGGCAGGGTCCCGCGTACTGAAGCTTTCTTT. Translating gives CASSLLGRVPRTEAFF.

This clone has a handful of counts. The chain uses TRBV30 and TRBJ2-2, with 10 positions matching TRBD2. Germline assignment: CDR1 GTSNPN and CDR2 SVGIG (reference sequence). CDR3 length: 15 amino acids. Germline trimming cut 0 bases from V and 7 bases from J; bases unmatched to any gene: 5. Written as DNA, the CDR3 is TGTGCCTGGAGTGTCCGGGCTAGCGGGAGCGGGGAGCTGTTTTTT. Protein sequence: CAWSVRASGSGELFF.

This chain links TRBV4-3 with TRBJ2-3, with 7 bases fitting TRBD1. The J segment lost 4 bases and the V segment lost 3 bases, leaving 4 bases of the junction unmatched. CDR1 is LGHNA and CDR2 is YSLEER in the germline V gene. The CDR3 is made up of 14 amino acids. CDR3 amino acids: CASSHRQGPDTQYF. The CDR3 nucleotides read TGCGCCAGCAGCCATCGACAGGGACCAGATACGCAGTATTTT.

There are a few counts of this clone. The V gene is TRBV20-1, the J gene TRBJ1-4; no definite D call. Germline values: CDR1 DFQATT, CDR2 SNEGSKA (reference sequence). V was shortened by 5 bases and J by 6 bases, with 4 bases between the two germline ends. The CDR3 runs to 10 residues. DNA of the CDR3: TGCAGTGCTGCGGATGAAAAACTGTTTTTT. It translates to CSAADEKLFF.

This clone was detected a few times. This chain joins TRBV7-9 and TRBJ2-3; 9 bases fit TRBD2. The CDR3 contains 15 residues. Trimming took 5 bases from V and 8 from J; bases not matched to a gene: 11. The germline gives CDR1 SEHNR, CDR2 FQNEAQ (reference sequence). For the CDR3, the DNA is TGTGCCAGCAGCAGATCTAGCGGGACCCTAGTTACGCAGTATTTT. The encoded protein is CASSRSSGTLVTQYF.

The chain's CDR3 is CASSSPSGGNQPQHF. The CDR3 nucleotides are TGTGCCAGCAGTTCCCCCTCAGGGGGCAATCAGCCCCAGCATTTT. The V and J genes are TRBV28 and TRBJ1-5; TRBD1 is a possible D gene (6 bases). The V end was cut by 4 bases, the J end by 2 bases, with 12 bases between. The CDR3 length is 15 residues. Germline lookup yields CDR1 MDHEN and CDR2 SYDVKM. The complete variable domain, with remaining parts taken from reference TRBV28 and TRBJ1-5, reads DVKVTQSSRYLVKRTGEKVFLECVQDMDHENMFWYRQDPGLGLRLIYFSYDVKMKEKGDIPEGYSVSREKKERFSLILESASTNQTSMYLCASSSPSGGNQPQHFGDGTRLSIL.

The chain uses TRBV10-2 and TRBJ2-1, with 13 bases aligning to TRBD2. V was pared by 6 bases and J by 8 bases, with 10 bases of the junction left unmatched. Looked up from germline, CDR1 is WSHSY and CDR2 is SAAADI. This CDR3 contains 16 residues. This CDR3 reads CASSGTSGALRYEQFF. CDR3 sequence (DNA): TGCGCCAGCAGCGGGACTAGCGGGGCCCTGCGGTATGAGCAGTTCTTC.

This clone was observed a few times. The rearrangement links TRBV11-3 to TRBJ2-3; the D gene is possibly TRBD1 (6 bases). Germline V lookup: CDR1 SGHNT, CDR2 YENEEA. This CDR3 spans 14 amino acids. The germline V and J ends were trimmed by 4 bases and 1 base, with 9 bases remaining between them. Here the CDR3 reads CASSSEGGTDTQYF. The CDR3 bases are TGTGCCAGCAGCTCCGAGGGGGGCACAGATACGCAGTATTTT.